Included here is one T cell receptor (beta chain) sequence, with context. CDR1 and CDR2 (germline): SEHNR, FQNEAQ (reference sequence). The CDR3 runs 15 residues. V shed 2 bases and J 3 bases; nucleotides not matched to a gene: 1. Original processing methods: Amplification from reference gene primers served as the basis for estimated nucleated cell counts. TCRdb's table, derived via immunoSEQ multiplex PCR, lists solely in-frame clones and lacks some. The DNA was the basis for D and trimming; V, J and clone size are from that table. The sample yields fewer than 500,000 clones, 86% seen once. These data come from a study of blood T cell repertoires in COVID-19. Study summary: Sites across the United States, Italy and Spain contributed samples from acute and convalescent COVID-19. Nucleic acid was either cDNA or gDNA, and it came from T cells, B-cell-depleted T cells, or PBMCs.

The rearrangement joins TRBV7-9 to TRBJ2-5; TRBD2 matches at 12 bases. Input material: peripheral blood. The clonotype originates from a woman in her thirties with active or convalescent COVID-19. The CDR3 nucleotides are TGTGCCAGCAGCTTACTAGCGGGAGGGGAAGAGACCCAGTACTTC. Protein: CASSLLAGGEETQYF.